The T cell receptor beta chain described here comes from a study of blood T cell repertoires in COVID-19. The overall study: T cells, B-cell-depleted T cells, or PBMCs supplied cDNA or gDNA.

The germline CDR1 and CDR2 sequences are MNHEY and SMNVEV (reference sequence). The CDR3 sequence is 16 residues long. The V and J ends lost 5 bases and 6 bases respectively, with 20 bases between them. Original processing methods: Nucleated cell number was recorded as an estimate derived from reference gene primer amplification. Sequencing used immunoSEQ multiplex PCR; TCRdb keeps in-frame clones, though not all of them. V, J and clone size are those of that table, while D and trimming were read from the DNA. The data contain 17,000 or so clones, 78% of them singletons. This chain connects TRBV27 to TRBJ1-5; D perhaps matches TRBD1 (5 bases). This receptor was obtained from a man between 60 and 75 years old with active or convalescent COVID-19. What was sequenced was peripheral blood. For the CDR3, the DNA is TGTGCCAGCAGTCCGTCGGGGAGCAGGGAGGGTCAGCCCCAGCATTTT. This sequence encodes CASSPSGSREGQPQHF.